The clone carrying this T cell receptor beta chain has only one observation. Its antigen is currently unknown. Using immunoSEQ multiplex PCR, the repertoire was profiled, and TCRdb retains in-frame clones only, with some absent. The table includes 80,000 to 100,000 clones, around four fifths detected once. The data belong to a study of radiotherapy plus CTLA-4 blockade in lung cancer. As for the study in general: Objective responses were seen in around a sixth of patients, disease control in around 30%.

Study conclusions and caveats: There was expansion of tumor-derived TCR clones in blood after radiotherapy plus ipilimumab. Reportedly, early blood T cell clone dynamics best predicted response, with interferon-beta.

Focal radiation was given together with CTLA-4 blockade (ipilimumab) to patients with chemo-refractory metastatic non-small-cell lung cancer. The CDR3 is 13 residues long. V was trimmed by 3 bases and J by 8 bases, leaving 15 bases between them. Germline V gene lookup returns CDR1 SQVTM and CDR2 ANQGSEA. This receptor was taken from a human donor with non-small cell lung cancer who had a partial response to radiotherapy plus ipilimumab. Sequenced here: peripheral blood, sampled from a patient treated with radiotherapy plus ipilimumab. The chain links TRBV29-1 to TRBJ2-3; tentative D call: TRBD2 (5 bases). In nucleotides, the CDR3 is TGCAGCGTTGACCGGGGAACTGGATTTACGCAGTATTTT. Amino acids: CSVDRGTGFTQYF.